This T cell receptor (beta chain) was sequenced for a study of CD8 T cells in Susac syndrome. With regard to this clonotype: Antigen: not known.

Reverse transcription of about 0.45 to 1 ug RNA was performed with random hexamers. The authors amplified TCR beta CDR3 across 54 Vbeta and 13 Jbeta using immunoSEQ multiplex PCR. One entry per CDR3 protein results from TCRdb running MiXCR on the immunoSEQ multiplex PCR reads. The repertoire has under 200,000 distinct CDR3 sequences, roughly 95% of them found once; the top ten carry 0.1% to 0.15%. Trimming removed 0 bases from V and 3 bases from J, with 10 bases in between. Germline values: CDR1 SGHRS, CDR2 YFSETQ. The length of the CDR3 is 15 residues. Whole-study findings and limits: A relatively small number of individuals underwent TCR sequencing and HLA analysis.

The sequence came from a human donor with Susac syndrome. The rearrangement joins TRBV5-1 to TRBJ1-5; D is unresolved. Specimen: CD4+ T cells from PBMCs. The CDR3 protein is CASSLAGSSNQPQHF. The CDR3 nucleotides are TGCGCCAGCAGCTTGGCGGGCAGTTCCAATCAGCCCCAGCATTTT.